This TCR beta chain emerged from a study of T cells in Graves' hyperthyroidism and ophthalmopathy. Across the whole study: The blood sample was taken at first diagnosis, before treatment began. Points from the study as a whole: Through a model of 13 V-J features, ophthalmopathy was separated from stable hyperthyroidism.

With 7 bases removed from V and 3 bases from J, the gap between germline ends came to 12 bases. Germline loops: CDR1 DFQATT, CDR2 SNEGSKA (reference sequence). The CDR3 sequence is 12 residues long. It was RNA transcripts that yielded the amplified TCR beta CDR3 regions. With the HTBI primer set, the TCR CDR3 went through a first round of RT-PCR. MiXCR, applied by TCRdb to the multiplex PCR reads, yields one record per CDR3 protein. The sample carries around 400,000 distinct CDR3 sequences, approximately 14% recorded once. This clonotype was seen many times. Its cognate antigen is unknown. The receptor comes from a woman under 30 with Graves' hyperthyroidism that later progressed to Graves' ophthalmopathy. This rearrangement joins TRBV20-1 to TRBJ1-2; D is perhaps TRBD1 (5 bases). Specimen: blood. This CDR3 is CSGRGGDYGYTF. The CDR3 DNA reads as TGCAGTGGCCGGGGCGGAGACTATGGCTACACCTTC.